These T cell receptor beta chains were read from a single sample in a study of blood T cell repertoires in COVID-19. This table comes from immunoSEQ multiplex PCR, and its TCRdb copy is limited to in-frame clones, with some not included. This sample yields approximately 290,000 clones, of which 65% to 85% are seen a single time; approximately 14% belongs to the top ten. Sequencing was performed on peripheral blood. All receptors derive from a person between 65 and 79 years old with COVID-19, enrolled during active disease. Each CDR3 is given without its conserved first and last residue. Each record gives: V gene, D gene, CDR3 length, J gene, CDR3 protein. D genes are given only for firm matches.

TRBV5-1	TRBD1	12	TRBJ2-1	ASIQDREINEQF
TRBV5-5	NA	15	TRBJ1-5	ASSYALQEYSNQPQH
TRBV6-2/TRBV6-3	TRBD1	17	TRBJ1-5	ASSYGTGQGSTQNQPQH
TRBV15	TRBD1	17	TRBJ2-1	ATSRAYQLGTGGKNEQF
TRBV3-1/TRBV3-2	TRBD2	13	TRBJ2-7	ASSQAGRGADEQY
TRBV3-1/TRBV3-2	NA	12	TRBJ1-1	ASSQKFTGTEAF
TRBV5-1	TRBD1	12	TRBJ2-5	ASSSQGAGETQY
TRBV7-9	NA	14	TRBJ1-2	ASSLRQGPNNYGYT
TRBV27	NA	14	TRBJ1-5	ASSYGGGGFNQPQH
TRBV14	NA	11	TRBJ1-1	ASSHRRREGAF
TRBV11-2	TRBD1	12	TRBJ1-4	ASSRQGVREKLF
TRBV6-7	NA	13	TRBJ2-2	ASSLSAGDTGELF
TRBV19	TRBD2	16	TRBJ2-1	ASSIKGGSGSSYNEQF
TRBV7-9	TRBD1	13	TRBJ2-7	ASSEGTASSYEQY
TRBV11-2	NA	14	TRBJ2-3	ASSLVAGVGTDTQY
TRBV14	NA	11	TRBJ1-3	ASSQAPQNTIY
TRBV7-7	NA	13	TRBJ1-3	ASSSGARSGNTIY
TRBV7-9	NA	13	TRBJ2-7	ASSLPLQATYEQY
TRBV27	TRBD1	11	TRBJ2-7	ASSPGTGNEQY
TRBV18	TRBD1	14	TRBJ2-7	ASSREGTVLSYEQY
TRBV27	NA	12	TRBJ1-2	ASLSLGGNYGYT
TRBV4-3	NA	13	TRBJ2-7	ASSLEGGSSYEQY
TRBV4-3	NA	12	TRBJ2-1	ASSQGPPGNEQF
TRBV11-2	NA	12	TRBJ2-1	ASSLLLEPPEQF
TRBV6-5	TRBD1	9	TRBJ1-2	ASRTGWGYT
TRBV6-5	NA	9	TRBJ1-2	ASRRDGGYT
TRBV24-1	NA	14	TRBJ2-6	ATSEITGTGANVLT
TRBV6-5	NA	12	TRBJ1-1	ASSSPQANTEAF
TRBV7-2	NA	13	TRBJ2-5	ASSRSRVVGETQY
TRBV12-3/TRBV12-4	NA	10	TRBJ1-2	ASSLTGYGYT
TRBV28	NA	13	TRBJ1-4	ASSSSRGTSEKLF
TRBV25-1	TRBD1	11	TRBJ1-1	ASSRQGYTEAF
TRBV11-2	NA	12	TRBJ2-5	ASSTTEIGETQY
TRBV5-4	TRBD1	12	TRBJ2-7	ASSPDRTEVEQY
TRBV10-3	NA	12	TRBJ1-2	AISGENLYYGYT
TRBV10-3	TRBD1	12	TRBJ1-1	AISQRTGGTEAF
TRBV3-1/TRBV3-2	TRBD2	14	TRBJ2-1	ASSQVTSGDYNEQF